Presented here are 26 T cell receptor beta chains from one specimen sequenced in a study of PD-1 blockade in classical Hodgkin lymphoma. Time point of the sample: cycle 4 day 1 (C4D1), after around six weeks of nivolumab. Exposure to brentuximab vedotin varied, and each patient had relapsed following autologous stem cell transplantation. Magnetic negative selection purified CD4+ T cells from thawed PBMCs. Assay: immunoSEQ multiplex PCR; the TCRdb copy retains only in-frame clones and omits some. The sample carries about 17,000 clones, around 79% recorded once. The source material was CD4+ T cells from blood, sampled before the fourth cycle of nivolumab. The origin of the receptors is a human donor with classical Hodgkin lymphoma.

The V and J genes are TRBV4-1 and TRBJ2-2; D is unresolved. Trimming took 1 base from V and 1 from J, leaving 13 bases between them. This CDR3 spans 17 amino acids. CDR1 and CDR2 from the germline V gene are MGHRA and YSYEKL. The CDR3 bases are TGCGCCAGCAGCCAAGTGGATATGGGAATGAACACCGGGGAGCTGTTTTTT. It codes for CASSQVDMGMNTGELFF.

This clone showed up just once. This chain uses TRBV4-1 with TRBJ1-3, with a possible D match to TRBD1 (5 bases). Trimming took 0 bases from V and 5 from J, leaving 14 bases between them. The CDR3 contains 16 residues. Per the germline V gene, CDR1 is MGHRA and CDR2 is YSYEKL. CDR3 DNA sequence: TGCGCCAGCAGCCAAGATTATCAGGGATTGAGAAACACCATATATTTT. Its protein is CASSQDYQGLRNTIYF.

This clone was detected only a few times. The V call is TRBV29-1, the J call TRBJ1-3; D is uncertain. Trimming removed 4 bases at V and 0 bases at J, with 7 bases between. CDR1 is SQVTM and CDR2 is ANQGSEA in the germline V gene. CDR3 size: 13 residues. The DNA for the CDR3 is TGCAGCGTTGGGGTCCTCTCTGGAAACACCATATATTTT. Its translation is CSVGVLSGNTIYF. Based on the CDR3 plus reference TRBV29-1 and TRBJ1-3, the full variable domain is SAVISQKPSRDICQRGTSLTIQCQVDSQVTMMFWYRQQPGQSLTLIATANQGSEATYESGFVIDKFPISRPNLTFSTLTVSNMSPEDSSIYLCSVGVLSGNTIYFGEGSWLTVV.

This chain connects TRBV2 to TRBJ1-2; no clear D gene. The CDR3 has 10 residues. The germline CDR1 and CDR2 sequences are SNHLY and FYNNEI. V dropped 4 bases and J dropped 8 bases, with 5 bases sitting between them. CDR3 sequence reads: CASSGEGYTF. In DNA, the CDR3 is TGTGCCAGCAGTGGCGAGGGCTACACCTTC.

This rearrangement joins TRBV10-3 to TRBJ2-7; D perhaps matches TRBD2 (8 bases). The germline gives CDR1 ENHRY, CDR2 SYGVKD. The CDR3 length is 16 residues. Trimming shortened V by 4 bases and J by 3 bases, and 19 bases separated the two germline ends. The CDR3 DNA follows: TGTGCCATCAGTGGCCGACAGGGACTAGGGGACTACGAGCAGTACTTC. Its translation: CAISGRQGLGDYEQYF.

This chain connects TRBV7-9 to TRBJ1-6; D is possibly TRBD1 (5 bases). The CDR3 is made up of 16 amino acids. Deletions cut 5 bases from V and 9 bases from J, with 20 bases between. Germline loops: CDR1 SEHNR, CDR2 FQNEAQ (reference sequence). The CDR3 DNA is TGTGCCAGCAGCCCTCTCCTTGGGGGGTTGGGTTCACCCCTCCACTTT. Its translation: CASSPLLGGLGSPLHF.

This rearrangement joins TRBV6-1 to TRBJ1-6, with a tentative D call TRBD1 (6 bases). V dropped 2 bases and J dropped 6 bases, with 20 bases sitting between them. Germline loops: CDR1 MNHNS, CDR2 SASEGT. There are 18 residues in the CDR3. CDR3 sequence: CASSELSTGFLGNSPLHF. The CDR3 bases are TGTGCCAGCAGTGAACTTAGCACAGGGTTTTTGGGTAATTCACCCCTCCACTTT.

This chain connects TRBV11-2 to TRBJ1-6; 9 nucleotides match TRBD1. The V gene's germline CDR1 is SGHAT and CDR2 FQNNGV. After removal of 6 bases from V and 7 bases from J, the junction contained 7 bases not matched to a gene. CDR3 length equals 15 residues. For the CDR3, the DNA is TGTGCCAGCAGAAGAATGGACAGGGGCAATTCACCCCTCCACTTT. Encoded protein: CASRRMDRGNSPLHF.

The chain employs TRBV6-5 and TRBJ1-2, with D maybe TRBD1 (5 bases). Trimming took 2 bases from V and 3 from J, leaving 10 bases between them. CDR3 length: 14 residues. CDR1 is MNHEY, CDR2 SVGAGI, per germline. CDR3 in amino acids: CASSYQGLDYGYTF. CDR3 coding DNA: TGTGCCAGCAGTTACCAGGGACTGGACTATGGCTACACCTTC.

The rearrangement links TRBV10-3 to TRBJ1-2; 7 bases line up with TRBD1. Unmatched junction bases numbered 9, after V lost 0 bases and J lost 2 bases. The CDR3 is made up of 17 amino acids. Germline V CDR1 and CDR2: ENHRY, SYGVKD. As DNA, the CDR3 is TGTGCCATCAGTGAGTCCCAGGACAGGACCATGAACTATGGCTACACCTTC. Its protein product is CAISESQDRTMNYGYTF.

The chain joins TRBV18 to TRBJ2-7, with D perhaps TRBD2 (6 bases). The germline CDR1 and CDR2 sequences are KGHSH and LQKENI. Trimming stripped 3 bases from V and 1 base from J, with 7 bases between. This CDR3 spans 13 amino acids. The CDR3 is CASSPAGSYEQYF. The CDR3 coding sequence is TGTGCCAGCTCACCCGCGGGATCCTACGAGCAGTACTTC.

The genes are TRBV13 and TRBJ2-1; D remains unclear. Germline V lookup: CDR1 PRHDT, CDR2 FYEKMQ (reference sequence). This CDR3 spans 13 amino acids. V was trimmed by 2 bases and J by 4 bases, leaving 6 bases between them. The CDR3 sequence: CASSLYQYNEQFF. CDR3 nucleotides: TGTGCCAGCAGCTTATACCAGTACAATGAGCAGTTCTTC.

The sample holds one count of this clone. V gene TRBV30 combines with J gene TRBJ1-2, with a tentative D call TRBD1 (5 bases). This CDR3 has 12 residues. Trimming took 3 bases from V and 8 from J, leaving 13 bases between them. In germline, CDR1 is GTSNPN, CDR2 SVGIG (reference sequence). CDR3 coding DNA: TGTGCCTGGAGCCCGGGGACCTTAGGCTACACCTTC. Its translation is CAWSPGTLGYTF.

The chain combines TRBV28 with TRBJ1-4, with TRBD1 identical over 7 bases. V lost 6 bases, J lost 7 bases, and 5 bases stayed unmatched. Germline V gene sequence: CDR1 MDHEN, CDR2 SYDVKM. The CDR3 has 13 residues. This CDR3 is CASRGDSTEKLFF. CDR3 DNA: TGTGCCAGCAGGGGGGACAGCACTGAAAAACTGTTTTTT.

The chain couples TRBV4-3 to TRBJ2-1; perhaps D is TRBD1 or TRBD2 (5 bases each). Germline CDR1 is LGHNA and CDR2 is YSLEER. This CDR3 region has 15 residues. The V end was cut by 0 bases, the J end by 4 bases, with 10 bases between. In nucleotides, the CDR3 is TGCGCCAGCAGCCAAGATAGGGACGGTTACAATGAGCAGTTCTTC. Protein sequence: CASSQDRDGYNEQFF.

The chain employs TRBV27 and TRBJ2-6; 11 nucleotides agree with TRBD1. This CDR3 has 19 amino acids. V shed 0 bases, J shed 3 bases, and the junction held 7 bases outside the gene matches. CDR1 and CDR2 (germline): MNHEY, SMNVEV (reference sequence). The DNA for the CDR3 is TGTGCCAGCAGTTTATCCGGGACAGGGGGAAACTATGGGGCCAACGTCCTGACTTTC. Its translation: CASSLSGTGGNYGANVLTF. The whole variable domain, remainder taken from reference TRBV27 and TRBJ2-6, is EAQVTQNPRYLITVTGKKLTVTCSQNMNHEYMSWYRQDPGLGLRQIYYSMNVEVTDKGDVPEGYKVSRKEKRNFPLILESPSPNQTSLYFCASSLSGTGGNYGANVLTFGAGSRLTVL.

The chain combines TRBV5-1 with TRBJ2-2; no reliable D call. Trimming stripped 2 bases from V and 0 bases from J, with 17 bases between. Per the germline V gene, CDR1 is SGHRS and CDR2 is YFSETQ. This CDR3 contains 18 residues. In nucleotides, the CDR3 is TGCGCCAGCAGCTTCCCACAGCTCCAGTTCGCGAACACCGGGGAGCTGTTTTTT. Protein sequence: CASSFPQLQFANTGELFF.

The chain has TRBV28 and TRBJ1-5, with TRBD1 as a possible D gene (6 bases). V was shortened by 6 bases and J by 2 bases, with 17 bases between the two germline ends. The CDR3 is made up of 16 amino acids. Germline CDR1 is MDHEN and CDR2 is SYDVKM. The chain's CDR3 is CASRSWVGGGNQPQHF. CDR3 nucleotides: TGTGCCAGCAGATCCTGGGTGGGGGGCGGCAATCAGCCCCAGCATTTT. Full variable domain (rest looked up from reference TRBV28 and TRBJ1-5): DVKVTQSSRYLVKRTGEKVFLECVQDMDHENMFWYRQDPGLGLRLIYFSYDVKMKEKGDIPEGYSVSREKKERFSLILESASTNQTSMYLCASRSWVGGGNQPQHFGDGTRLSIL.

V and J are TRBV5-1 and TRBJ2-6; a weak D match, TRBD2 (7 bases). The length of the CDR3 is 17 residues. V lost 6 bases to trimming and J lost 3 bases, with 19 bases between them. Germline-derived CDR1 and CDR2 are SGHRS and YFSETQ. Written as DNA, the CDR3 is TGCGCCAGCACCTTAGGGTACGGGGGGCGTGGGGCCAACGTCCTGACTTTC. This gives the protein CASTLGYGGRGANVLTF.

This clone was found a few times. The V and J genes are TRBV18 and TRBJ1-1; no reliable D call. The length of the CDR3 is 13 residues. In germline, CDR1 is KGHSH, CDR2 LQKENI. The ends were cut back, 1 base at V and 3 bases at J, with 6 bases in the middle. CDR3 nucleotide sequence: TGTGCCAGCTCACCACACCCGGACACTGAAGCTTTCTTT. The encoded protein is CASSPHPDTEAFF.

This chain uses TRBV13 with TRBJ2-3; D possibly corresponds to TRBD1 (6 bases). CDR1 and CDR2 from the germline V gene are PRHDT and FYEKMQ (reference sequence). This CDR3 comprises 14 residues. Trimming removed 5 bases at V and 5 bases at J, with 14 bases between. The CDR3 sequence is CASSARQGLDTQYF. The CDR3, as DNA: TGTGCCAGCAGCGCCAGGCAGGGGTTAGATACGCAGTATTTT. Complete variable domain (other parts from reference TRBV13 and TRBJ2-3): AAGVIQSPRHLIKEKRETATLKCYPIPRHDTVYWYQQGPGQDPQFLISFYEKMQSDKGSIPDRFSAQQFSDYHSELNMSSLELGDSALYFCASSARQGLDTQYFGPGTRLTVL.

The chain employs TRBV4-3 and TRBJ2-2; D gene uncertain. V was clipped by 0 bases and J by 4 bases, with 6 bases between them. The length of the CDR3 is 14 residues. Per the germline V gene, CDR1 is LGHNA and CDR2 is YSLEER. The chain's CDR3 is CASSQDPLTGELFF. CDR3 bases: TGCGCCAGCAGCCAAGATCCACTCACCGGGGAGCTGTTTTTT.

The chain employs TRBV10-1 and TRBJ1-5; D remains unclear. V lost 3 bases and J lost 4, with 10 bases in between. Germline CDR1 and CDR2: WNHNN and SYGVQD (reference sequence). The CDR3 runs to 14 residues. CDR3 residues: CASSELGRNQPQHF. CDR3 in DNA: TGCGCCAGCAGTGAACTAGGGAGGAATCAGCCCCAGCATTTT.

This chain joins TRBV28 and TRBJ2-2; 10 nucleotides agree with TRBD1. The CDR3 is 18 amino acids. The V and J ends lost 6 bases and 7 bases, in that order; junction bases with no gene match: 17. Germline loops: CDR1 MDHEN, CDR2 SYDVKM. DNA for the CDR3: TGTGCCAGCAGCTCACCCCGAGGGACAGGGGTGAGGGGCGGGGAGCTGTTTTTT. Residues: CASSSPRGTGVRGGELFF.

The CDR3: CAWSTGDRKNYGYTF. The CDR3 nucleotides are TGTGCCTGGAGTACAGGAGACAGGAAGAACTATGGCTACACCTTC. This chain connects TRBV30 to TRBJ1-2, with TRBD1 as a possible D gene (6 bases). This CDR3 contains 15 residues. Germline V CDR1 and CDR2: GTSNPN, SVGIG (reference sequence). V was shortened by 2 bases and J by 2 bases, with 15 bases between the two germline ends.

The rearrangement links TRBV4-1 to TRBJ1-1, with D perhaps matching TRBD1 (6 bases). The CDR3 has 16 residues. V was clipped by 0 bases and J by 0 bases, with 11 bases between them. Looked up from germline, CDR1 is MGHRA and CDR2 is YSYEKL. The CDR3 DNA is TGCGCCAGCAGCCAAGAGCGGACAGCACTGAACACTGAAGCTTTCTTT. Its translation: CASSQERTALNTEAFF.